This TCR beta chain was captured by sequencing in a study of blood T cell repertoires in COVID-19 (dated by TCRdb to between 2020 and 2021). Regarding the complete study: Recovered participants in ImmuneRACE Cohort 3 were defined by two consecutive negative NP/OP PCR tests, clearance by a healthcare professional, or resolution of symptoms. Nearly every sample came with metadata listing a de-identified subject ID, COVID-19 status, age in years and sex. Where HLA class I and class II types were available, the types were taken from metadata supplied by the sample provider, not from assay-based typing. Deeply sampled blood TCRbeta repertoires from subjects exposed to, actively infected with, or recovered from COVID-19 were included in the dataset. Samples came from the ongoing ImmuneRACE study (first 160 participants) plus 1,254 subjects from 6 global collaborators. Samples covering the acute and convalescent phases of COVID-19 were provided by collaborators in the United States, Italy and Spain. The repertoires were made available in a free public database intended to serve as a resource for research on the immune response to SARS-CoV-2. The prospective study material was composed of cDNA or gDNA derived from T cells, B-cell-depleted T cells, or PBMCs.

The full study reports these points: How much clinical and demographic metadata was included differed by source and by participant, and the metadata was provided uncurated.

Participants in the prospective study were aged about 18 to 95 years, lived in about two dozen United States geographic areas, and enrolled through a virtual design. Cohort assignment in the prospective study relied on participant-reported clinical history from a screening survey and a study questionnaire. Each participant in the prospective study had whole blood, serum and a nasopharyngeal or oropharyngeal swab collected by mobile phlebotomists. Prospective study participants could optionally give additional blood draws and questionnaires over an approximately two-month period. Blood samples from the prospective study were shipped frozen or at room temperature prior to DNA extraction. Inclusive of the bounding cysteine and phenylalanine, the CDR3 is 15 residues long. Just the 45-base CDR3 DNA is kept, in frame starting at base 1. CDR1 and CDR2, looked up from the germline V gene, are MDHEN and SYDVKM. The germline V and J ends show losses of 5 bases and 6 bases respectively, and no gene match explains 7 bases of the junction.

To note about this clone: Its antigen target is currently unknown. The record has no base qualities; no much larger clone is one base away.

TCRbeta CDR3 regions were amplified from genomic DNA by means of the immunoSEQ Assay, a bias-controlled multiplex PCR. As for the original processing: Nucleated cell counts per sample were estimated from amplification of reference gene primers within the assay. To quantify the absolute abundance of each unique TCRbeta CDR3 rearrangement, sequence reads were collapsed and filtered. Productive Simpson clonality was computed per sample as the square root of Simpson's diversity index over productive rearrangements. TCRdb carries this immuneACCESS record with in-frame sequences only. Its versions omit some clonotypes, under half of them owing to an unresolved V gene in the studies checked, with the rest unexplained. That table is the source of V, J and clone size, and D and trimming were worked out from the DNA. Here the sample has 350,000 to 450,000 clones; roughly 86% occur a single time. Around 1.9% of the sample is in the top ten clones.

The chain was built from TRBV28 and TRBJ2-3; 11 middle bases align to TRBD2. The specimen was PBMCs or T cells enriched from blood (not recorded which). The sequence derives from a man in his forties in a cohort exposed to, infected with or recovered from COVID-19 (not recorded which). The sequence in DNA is TGTGCCAGCAGTACTAGCGGGAGTAGGGGGGATACGCAGTATTTT. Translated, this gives CASSTSGSRGDTQYF. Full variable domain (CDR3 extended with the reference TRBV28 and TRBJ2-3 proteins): DVKVTQSSRYLVKRTGEKVFLECVQDMDHENMFWYRQDPGLGLRLIYFSYDVKMKEKGDIPEGYSVSREKKERFSLILESASTNQTSMYLCASSTSGSRGDTQYFGPGTRLTVL.